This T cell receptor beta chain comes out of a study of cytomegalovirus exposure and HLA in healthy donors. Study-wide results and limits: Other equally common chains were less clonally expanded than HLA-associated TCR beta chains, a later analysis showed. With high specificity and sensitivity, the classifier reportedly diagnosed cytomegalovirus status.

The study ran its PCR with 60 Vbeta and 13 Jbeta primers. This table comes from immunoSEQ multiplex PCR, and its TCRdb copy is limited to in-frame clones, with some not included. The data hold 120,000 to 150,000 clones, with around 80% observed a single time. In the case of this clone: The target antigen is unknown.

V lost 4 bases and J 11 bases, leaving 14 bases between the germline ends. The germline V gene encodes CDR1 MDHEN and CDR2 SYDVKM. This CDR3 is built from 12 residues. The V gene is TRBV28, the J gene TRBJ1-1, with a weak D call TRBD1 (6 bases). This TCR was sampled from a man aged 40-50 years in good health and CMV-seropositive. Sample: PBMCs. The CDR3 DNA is TGTGCCAGCAGTTCCCCCCCAGGACAGGCTTTCTTT. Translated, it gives CASSSPPGQAFF.